These 25 T cell receptor beta chains share one sample of origin, sequenced in a study of T-cell reconstitution after alpha-beta-depleted transplantation in children. Unique molecular identifiers were used to barcode this TCRbeta library. TCRdb recomputed calls from the PCR reads with MiXCR, one row per CDR3 protein. The sample includes roughly 180,000 distinct CDR3 sequences, roughly 11% of them seen just once. Material: PBMCs, obtained before TCRalphabeta/CD19-depleted stem cell transplant. All receptors come from a boy between 2 and 10 years old with acute myeloid leukemia, due to receive a stem cell transplant.

This clonotype was seen at least ten times. The chain uses TRBV4-1 and TRBJ2-5; D is uncertain. The CDR3 covers 14 residues. Trimming removed 0 bases from V and 1 base from J, with 6 bases in between. In germline, CDR1 is MGHRA, CDR2 YSYEKL. The CDR3 DNA sequence: TGCGCCAGCAGCCAAGAAACTTCCCAAGAGACCCAGTACTTC. Residues: CASSQETSQETQYF.

This clonotype came up many times. The chain combines TRBV5-6 with TRBJ2-2; 9 nucleotides align to TRBD1. Trimming took 0 bases from V and 2 from J; bases not matched to a gene: 2. Germline CDR1 and CDR2: SGHDT and YYEEEE. The CDR3 runs to 16 residues. CDR3 sequence reads: CASSLEDRGNTGELFF. The CDR3, as DNA: TGTGCCAGCAGCTTGGAGGACAGGGGTAACACCGGGGAGCTGTTTTTT.

This clonotype was detected once. The chain recombines TRBV28 with TRBJ2-4, with D unclear. Trimming pared 6 bases from V and 8 bases from J, leaving 14 bases between. Germline loops: CDR1 MDHEN, CDR2 SYDVKM. CDR3 length: 13 amino acids. The CDR3 spells CASSRTYADIQYF. In nucleotides, the CDR3 is TGTGCCAGCAGCAGAACGTATGCGGACATTCAGTACTTC.

This clonotype was counted at least ten times. V is TRBV20-1 and J is TRBJ2-6; D is undetermined. Deletions cut 0 bases from V and 3 bases from J, with 9 bases between. CDR3 length: 15 amino acids. Germline V gene lookup returns CDR1 DFQATT and CDR2 SNEGSKA (reference sequence). CDR3 sequence: CSARDTQRGANVLTF. DNA of the CDR3: TGCAGTGCTAGAGATACACAACGTGGGGCCAACGTCCTGACTTTC.

The genes are TRBV7-4 and TRBJ2-5; tentatively, D is TRBD1 or TRBD2 (5 bases each). From germline, CDR1 is SGHVT and CDR2 SQSDAQ. Trimming took 11 bases from V and 0 from J, leaving 25 bases between them. The CDR3 consists of 17 residues. DNA of the CDR3: TGTGCCTGCTGCCAAGATTCTTCGGGACCGGACCAAGAGACCCAGTACTTC. This codes for CACCQDSSGPDQETQYF.

At least ten counts were recorded for this clonotype. This chain links TRBV30 with TRBJ1-6; weak D call: TRBD1 (5 bases). V gave up 0 bases and J gave up 10 bases, with 10 bases separating them. This CDR3 contains 13 residues. The germline V gene has CDR1 GTSNPN and CDR2 SVGIG (reference sequence). The DNA of the CDR3 is TGTGCCTGGAGTGTAATGGGGGTGTCACCCCTCCACTTT. Translating gives CAWSVMGVSPLHF.

This clonotype was seen a few times. One end of the junction fails to match germline, which may point to a read error. This rearrangement joins TRBV7-3 to TRBJ2-3; 8 bases match TRBD2. CDR3 length equals 15 residues. The germline V gene has CDR1 SGHTA and CDR2 FQGTGA. CDR3 bases: TGTGCCAGCAGCCTAACGGGGGGGTTCACAGATACGCAGTATTTT. Amino acids: CASSLTGGFTDTQYF.

This clonotype was detected many times. The rearrangement links TRBV6-5 to TRBJ2-7; D perhaps matches TRBD2 (6 bases). The CDR3 consists of 12 residues. V lost 8 bases and J lost 6, with 14 bases in between. CDR1 and CDR2 from the germline V gene are MNHEY and SVGAGI. CDR3 DNA: TGTGCCAGCCTCTCCCCCGGGGGCGAGCAGTACTTC. Amino acid sequence: CASLSPGGEQYF.

This clonotype has ten or more counts. The rearrangement uses TRBV5-1 and TRBJ2-7, with a possible D match to TRBD1 (5 bases). The CDR3 consists of 15 residues. V gave up 4 bases and J gave up 0 bases, with 14 bases separating them. Germline CDR1 reads SGHRS; CDR2 reads YFSETQ. The chain's CDR3 is CASSPQTEISYEQYF. The DNA of the CDR3 is TGCGCCAGCAGCCCCCAGACAGAGATCTCCTACGAGCAGTACTTC.

This clonotype was counted many times. CDR3 region: CASSEALRTSGNTIYF. For the CDR3, the DNA is TGTGCCAGCAGTGAAGCCTTAAGGACCTCTGGAAACACCATATATTTT. The chain combines TRBV6-1 with TRBJ1-3; D call uncertain. Germline V gene sequence: CDR1 MNHNS, CDR2 SASEGT. CDR3 length equals 16 residues. V gave up 0 bases and J gave up 0 bases, with 9 bases separating them.

This clonotype was detected many times. The chain has TRBV11-2 and TRBJ2-3; 9 positions match TRBD1. This CDR3 has 16 amino acids. Germline V gene data show CDR1 as SGHAT and CDR2 as FQNNGV. The junction had 7 bases not matched to a gene; V was cut back by 1 base and J by 5 bases. The CDR3: CASSLAWTGVGDTQYF. In nucleotides, the CDR3 is TGTGCCAGCAGCTTAGCCTGGACAGGGGTCGGAGATACGCAGTATTTT.

This clonotype appeared many times. The rearrangement uses TRBV4-1 and TRBJ1-1; D might be TRBD1 (6 bases). V lost 2 bases and J 7 bases, leaving 14 bases between the germline ends. This CDR3 contains 14 residues. In germline, CDR1 is MGHRA, CDR2 YSYEKL. CDR3 loop: CASSQTKGGFEAFF. The CDR3 bases are TGCGCCAGCAGCCAAACGAAGGGGGGGTTTGAAGCTTTCTTT.

On this clonotype: A read error may be the cause here, since a much bigger clone is one base away. The chain uses TRBV12-3 or TRBV12-4 and TRBJ1-5, with D perhaps matching TRBD1 (6 bases). The CDR3 covers 18 residues. As DNA, the CDR3 is TGTGCCTGCAGGGTCTGGGGCAGGGGCGTTATTAAGGATCAGCCCCAGCATTTT. It encodes CACRVWGRGVIKDQPQHF.

Many counts were recorded for this clonotype. This rearrangement joins TRBV11-2 to TRBJ2-7; D possibly corresponds to TRBD1 (5 bases). Trimming stripped 5 bases from V and 2 bases from J, with 13 bases between. Germline values: CDR1 SGHAT, CDR2 FQNNGV. CDR3 length equals 14 residues. The CDR3 DNA reads TGTGCCAGCAGCCCCTGGGGCGGTGCCTACGAGCAGTACTTC. Protein: CASSPWGGAYEQYF.

At least ten counts were recorded for this clonotype. The rearrangement uses TRBV6-5 and TRBJ2-1, with TRBD2 matching over 15 bases. The CDR3 length is 16 residues. Unmatched junction bases numbered 6, after V lost 5 bases and J lost 7 bases. The germline gives CDR1 MNHEY, CDR2 SVGAGI. CDR3 nucleotide sequence: TGTGCCAGCAGTAACGGACTAGCGGGAGGGGGAAATGAGCAGTTCTTC. Encoded protein: CASSNGLAGGGNEQFF.

This clonotype was counted many times. V gene TRBV29-1 combines with J gene TRBJ1-2, with a possible D match to TRBD1 (5 bases). The germline gives CDR1 SQVTM, CDR2 ANQGSEA. Trimming took 6 bases from V and 8 from J, leaving 16 bases between them. The CDR3 runs 12 residues. CDR3 sequence: CSVVTGDRGYTF. The CDR3 DNA reads as TGCAGCGTGGTTACAGGTGATCGGGGCTACACCTTC.

About this clonotype itself: Mismatch with germline at one junction end may stem from a read error. This chain links TRBV6-5 with TRBJ1-1, with D possibly matching TRBD1 (6 bases). The CDR3 totals 14 residues. Germline V CDR1 and CDR2: MNHEY, SVGAGI. DNA of the CDR3: TGTGCCAGCAGTTATCAGGGAGGGGACACCGAAGCTTCCTTT. Residues: CASSYQGGDTEASF.

This clonotype was seen many times. The rearrangement links TRBV20-1 to TRBJ2-5; the match to TRBD2 covers 9 bases. J was trimmed by 5 bases and V by 1 base; bases with no gene match: 11. The CDR3 consists of 16 residues. Germline CDR1 DFQATT, CDR2 SNEGSKA (reference sequence). The CDR3 sequence: CSARGDSGSPGETQYF. The CDR3 DNA follows: TGCAGTGCTAGAGGCGATAGCGGGAGCCCTGGGGAGACCCAGTACTTC.

At least ten counts were recorded for this clonotype. The chain couples TRBV10-3 to TRBJ2-1; unclear D gene. The CDR3 has 12 residues. Germline V lookup: CDR1 ENHRY, CDR2 SYGVKD. V lost 2 bases to trimming and J lost 9 bases, with 8 bases between them. The CDR3 DNA is TGTGCCATCAGTGAGGGGTCGGGTGAGCAGTTCTTC. Its protein is CAISEGSGEQFF.

This clonotype was counted at least ten times. The rearrangement links TRBV6-1 to TRBJ2-6; weak D call: TRBD2 (7 bases). Germline loops: CDR1 MNHNS, CDR2 SASEGT. V gave up 11 bases and J gave up 4 bases, with 15 bases separating them. CDR3 size: 14 residues. CDR3 nucleotides: TGTGCCGGACGCGGGGGCTCCGGGGCCAACGTCCTGACTTTC. This encodes CAGRGGSGANVLTF.

The CDR3: CASSATDRDVQAFF. The CDR3 region has the DNA TGTGCCAGTAGTGCCACCGACAGGGACGTTCAGGCTTTCTTT. V is TRBV19 and J is TRBJ1-1; 7 bases fit TRBD1. This CDR3 is built from 14 residues. J was trimmed by 11 bases and V by 5 bases; bases with no gene match: 14. Germline CDR1 is LNHDA and CDR2 is SQIVND (reference sequence).

The table lists this clonotype with many counts. This chain joins TRBV7-2 and TRBJ2-1, with D perhaps TRBD2 (6 bases). CDR1 and CDR2 from the germline V gene are SGHTA and FQGNSA. Trimming pared 5 bases from V and 4 bases from J, leaving 12 bases between. The length of the CDR3 is 14 residues. CDR3 nucleotide sequence: TGTGCCAGCAGCCCCCCGGGAGCTTACAATGAGCAGTTCTTC. Translated: CASSPPGAYNEQFF.

This clonotype was seen ten or more times. The chain uses TRBV5-1 and TRBJ2-5; D call uncertain. The CDR3 extends over 13 amino acids. Trimming took off 4 bases at V and 5 bases at J, with 12 bases between the two ends. The germline CDR1 and CDR2 sequences are SGHRS and YFSETQ. The CDR3 region is CASSLLAHETQYF. CDR3 DNA: TGCGCCAGCAGCCTGTTGGCCCACGAGACCCAGTACTTC.

This clonotype has a count of ten or more. The J gene is TRBJ2-7, the V gene TRBV7-2; TRBD2 matches 9 bases. The CDR3 is 14 amino acids. Germline assignment: CDR1 SGHTA and CDR2 FQGNSA. V lost 3 bases, J lost 5 bases, and 5 bases stayed unmatched. The CDR3 DNA is TGTGCCAGCAGCTTTCTAGCGGGACGCGACGAGCAGTACTTC. This gives the protein CASSFLAGRDEQYF.

This clonotype has a count of ten or more. In nucleotides, the CDR3 is TGCAGCGAAACTAGCACCGAACGGAATGAGCAGTTCTTC. It translates to CSETSTERNEQFF. This chain connects TRBV20-1 to TRBJ2-1; D may be TRBD2 (6 bases). The CDR3 consists of 13 residues. CDR1 DFQATT and CDR2 SNEGSKA come from the germline V gene (reference sequence).